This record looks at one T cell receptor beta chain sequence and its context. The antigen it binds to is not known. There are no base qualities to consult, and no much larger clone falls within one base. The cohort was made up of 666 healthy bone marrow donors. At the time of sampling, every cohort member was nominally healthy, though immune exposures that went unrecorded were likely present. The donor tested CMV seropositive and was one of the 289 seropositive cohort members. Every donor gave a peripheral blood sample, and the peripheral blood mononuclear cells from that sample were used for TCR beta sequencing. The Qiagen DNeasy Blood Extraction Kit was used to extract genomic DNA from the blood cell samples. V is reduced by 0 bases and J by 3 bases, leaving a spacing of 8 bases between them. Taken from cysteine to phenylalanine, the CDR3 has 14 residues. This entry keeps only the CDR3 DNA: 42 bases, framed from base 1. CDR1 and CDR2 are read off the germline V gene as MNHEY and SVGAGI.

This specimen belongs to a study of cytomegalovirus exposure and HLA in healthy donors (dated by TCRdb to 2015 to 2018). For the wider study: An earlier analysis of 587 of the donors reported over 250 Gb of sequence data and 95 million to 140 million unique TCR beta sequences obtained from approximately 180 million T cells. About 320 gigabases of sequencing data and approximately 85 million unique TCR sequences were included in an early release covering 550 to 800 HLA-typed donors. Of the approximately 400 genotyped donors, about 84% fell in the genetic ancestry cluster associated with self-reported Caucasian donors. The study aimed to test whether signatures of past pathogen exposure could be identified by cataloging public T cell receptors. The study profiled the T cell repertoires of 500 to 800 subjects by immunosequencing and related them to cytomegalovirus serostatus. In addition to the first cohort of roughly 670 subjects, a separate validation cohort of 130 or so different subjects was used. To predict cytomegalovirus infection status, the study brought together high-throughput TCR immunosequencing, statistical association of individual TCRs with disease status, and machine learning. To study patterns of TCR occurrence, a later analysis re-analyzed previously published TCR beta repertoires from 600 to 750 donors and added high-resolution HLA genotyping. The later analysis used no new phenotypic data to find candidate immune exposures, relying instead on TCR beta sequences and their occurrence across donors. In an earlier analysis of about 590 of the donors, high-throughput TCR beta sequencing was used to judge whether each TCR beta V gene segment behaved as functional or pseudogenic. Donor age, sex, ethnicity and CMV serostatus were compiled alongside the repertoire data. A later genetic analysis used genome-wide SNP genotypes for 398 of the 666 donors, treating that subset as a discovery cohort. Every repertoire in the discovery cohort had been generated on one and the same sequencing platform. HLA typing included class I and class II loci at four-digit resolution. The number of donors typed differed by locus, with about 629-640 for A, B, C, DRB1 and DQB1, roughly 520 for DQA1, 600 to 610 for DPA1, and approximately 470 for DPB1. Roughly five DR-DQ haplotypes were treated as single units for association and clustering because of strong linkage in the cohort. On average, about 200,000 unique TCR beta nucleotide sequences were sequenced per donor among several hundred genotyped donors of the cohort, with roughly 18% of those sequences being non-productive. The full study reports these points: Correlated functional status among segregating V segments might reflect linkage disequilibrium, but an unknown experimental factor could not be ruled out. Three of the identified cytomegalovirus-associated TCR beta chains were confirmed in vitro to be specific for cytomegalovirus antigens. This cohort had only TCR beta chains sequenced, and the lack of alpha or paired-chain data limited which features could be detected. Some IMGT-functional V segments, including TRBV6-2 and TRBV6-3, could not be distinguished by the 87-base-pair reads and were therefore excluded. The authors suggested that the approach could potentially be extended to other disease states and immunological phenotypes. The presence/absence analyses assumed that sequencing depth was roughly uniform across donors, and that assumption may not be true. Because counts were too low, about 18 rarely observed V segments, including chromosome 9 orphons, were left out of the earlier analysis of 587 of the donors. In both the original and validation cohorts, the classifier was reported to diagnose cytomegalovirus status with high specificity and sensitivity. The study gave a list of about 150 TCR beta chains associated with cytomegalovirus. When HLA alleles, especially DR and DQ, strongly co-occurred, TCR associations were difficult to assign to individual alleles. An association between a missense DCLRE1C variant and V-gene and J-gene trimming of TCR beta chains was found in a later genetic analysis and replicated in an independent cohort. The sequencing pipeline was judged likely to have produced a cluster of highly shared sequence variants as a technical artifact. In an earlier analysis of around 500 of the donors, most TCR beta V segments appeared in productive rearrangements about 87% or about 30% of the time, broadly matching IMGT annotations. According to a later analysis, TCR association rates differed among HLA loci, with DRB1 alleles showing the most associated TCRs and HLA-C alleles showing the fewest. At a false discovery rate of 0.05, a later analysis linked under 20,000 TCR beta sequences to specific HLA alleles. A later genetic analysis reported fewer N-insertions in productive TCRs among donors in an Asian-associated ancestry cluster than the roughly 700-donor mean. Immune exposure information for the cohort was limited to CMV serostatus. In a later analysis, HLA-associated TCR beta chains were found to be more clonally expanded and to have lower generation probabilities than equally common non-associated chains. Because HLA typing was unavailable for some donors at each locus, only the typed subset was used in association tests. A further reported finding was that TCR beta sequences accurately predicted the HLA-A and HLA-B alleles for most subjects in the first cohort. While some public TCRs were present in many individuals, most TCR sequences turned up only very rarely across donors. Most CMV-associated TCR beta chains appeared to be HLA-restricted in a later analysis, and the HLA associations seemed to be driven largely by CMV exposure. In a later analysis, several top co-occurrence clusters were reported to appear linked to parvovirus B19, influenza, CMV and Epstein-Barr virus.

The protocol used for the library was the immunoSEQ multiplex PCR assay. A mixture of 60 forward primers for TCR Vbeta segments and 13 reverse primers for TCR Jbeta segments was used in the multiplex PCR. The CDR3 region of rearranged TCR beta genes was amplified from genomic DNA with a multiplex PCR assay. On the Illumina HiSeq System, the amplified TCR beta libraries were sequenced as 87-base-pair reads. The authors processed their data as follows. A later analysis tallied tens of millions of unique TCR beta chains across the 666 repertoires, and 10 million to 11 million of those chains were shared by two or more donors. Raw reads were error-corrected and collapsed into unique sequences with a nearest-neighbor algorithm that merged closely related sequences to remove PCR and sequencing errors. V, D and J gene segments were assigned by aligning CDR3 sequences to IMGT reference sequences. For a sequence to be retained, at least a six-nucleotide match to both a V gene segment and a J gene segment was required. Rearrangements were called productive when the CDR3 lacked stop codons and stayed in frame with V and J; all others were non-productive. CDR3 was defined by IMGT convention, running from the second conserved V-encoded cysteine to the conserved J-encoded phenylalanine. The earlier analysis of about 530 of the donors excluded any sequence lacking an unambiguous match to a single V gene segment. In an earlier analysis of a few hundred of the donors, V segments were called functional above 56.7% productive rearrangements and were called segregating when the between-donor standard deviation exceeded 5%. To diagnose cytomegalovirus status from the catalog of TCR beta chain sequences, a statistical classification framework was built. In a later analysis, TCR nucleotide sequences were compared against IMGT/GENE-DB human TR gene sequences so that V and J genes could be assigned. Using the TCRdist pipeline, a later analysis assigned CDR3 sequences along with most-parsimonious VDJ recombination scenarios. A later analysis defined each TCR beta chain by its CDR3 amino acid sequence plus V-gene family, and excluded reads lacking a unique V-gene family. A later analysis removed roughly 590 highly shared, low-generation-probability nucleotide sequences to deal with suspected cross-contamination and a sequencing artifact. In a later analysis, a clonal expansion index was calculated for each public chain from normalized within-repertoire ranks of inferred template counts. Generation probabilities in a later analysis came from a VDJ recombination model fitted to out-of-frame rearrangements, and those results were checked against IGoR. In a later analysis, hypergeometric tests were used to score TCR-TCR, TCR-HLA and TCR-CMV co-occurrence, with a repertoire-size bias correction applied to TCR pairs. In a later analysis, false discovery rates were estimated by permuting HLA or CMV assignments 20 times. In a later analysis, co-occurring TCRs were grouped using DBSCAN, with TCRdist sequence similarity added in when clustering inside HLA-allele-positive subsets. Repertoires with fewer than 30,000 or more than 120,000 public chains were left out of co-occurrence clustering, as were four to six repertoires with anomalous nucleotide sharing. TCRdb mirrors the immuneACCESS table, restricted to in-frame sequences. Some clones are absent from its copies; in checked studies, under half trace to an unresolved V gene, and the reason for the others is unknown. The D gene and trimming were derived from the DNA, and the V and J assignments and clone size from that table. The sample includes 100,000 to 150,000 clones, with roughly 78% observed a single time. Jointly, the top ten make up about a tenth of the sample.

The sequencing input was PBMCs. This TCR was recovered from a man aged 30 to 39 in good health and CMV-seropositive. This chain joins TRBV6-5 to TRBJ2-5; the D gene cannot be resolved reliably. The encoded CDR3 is CASSYSYEEETQYF. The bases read TGTGCCAGCAGTTACTCATATGAGGAAGAGACCCAGTACTTC.